This T cell receptor (beta chain) was sequenced for a study of blood T cell repertoires in COVID-19 (dated by TCRdb to 2020 to 2022). With regard to the full study: The collaborator samples originated in the United States, Italy and Spain and spanned the acute and convalescent phases of COVID-19. The repertoires were released in a freely available public database intended as a resource for research on the immune response to SARS-CoV-2. The dataset comprised deeply sampled blood TCRbeta repertoires from subjects exposed to, actively infected with, or recovered from COVID-19. Where HLA class I and class II types were available, the types were taken from metadata supplied by the sample provider, not from assay-based typing. The samples were drawn from two sources: the first 160 participants of the ongoing ImmuneRACE study, and fewer than 1,500 subjects contributed by 6 global collaborators. The material from the prospective study consisted of cDNA or gDNA derived from T cells, B-cell-depleted T cells, or PBMCs. Nearly every sample came with metadata listing a de-identified subject ID, COVID-19 status, age in years and sex.

One collaborating source in Seattle enrolled patients while the patients were actively infected and followed the patients over time throughout the course of disease. Collaborating institutions collected whole blood in K2EDTA tubes following their own protocols. For TCRbeta analysis, collaborators shipped samples in one of three forms: frozen whole blood, isolated PBMCs, or DNA extracted from either of those sample types. V is pruned by 6 bases and J by 4 bases, leaving 5 bases of the junction without a gene match. According to the germline V gene (reference sequence), CDR1 reads WNHNN and CDR2 reads SYGVQD. Reading from cysteine to phenylalanine, the CDR3 counts 14 amino acids. The kept DNA is CDR3 alone, 42 bases in frame from the first base. What the work shows at the level of the full study, not this receptor alone: The amount of clinical and demographic metadata varied by source and participant and was provided uncurated.

TCRbeta CDR3 regions were amplified from genomic DNA using the immunoSEQ Assay, a bias-controlled multiplex PCR. The original pipeline was this. Nucleated cell counts per sample were estimated from amplification of reference gene primers within the assay. To quantify the absolute abundance of each unique TCRbeta CDR3 rearrangement, sequence reads were collapsed and filtered. For each sample, productive Simpson clonality was calculated as the square root of Simpson's diversity index across productive rearrangements. TCRdb limited this immuneACCESS table to in-frame rearrangements with V and J called. A share of clones is missing; checked studies link under half to unresolved V genes, and the rest is unexplained. V and J calls and clone size follow that table, whereas D and trimming were derived from the DNA. Counted in this sample were over 400,000 clones; less than 90% of them appeared once. Of the sample, under 8.5% falls within the top ten clones.

This clone was observed a handful of times. Its recognized antigen is unknown. Base qualities are not at hand, and no much larger clone is one base apart. Other DNA sequences within the sample encode an identical CDR3. The sequencing input was peripheral blood. Rearrangement joined TRBV10-1 to TRBJ2-7; TRBD2 matches 11 bases in the middle. This TCR came from a woman in her 50s with COVID-19, enrolled during active disease. The nucleotides read TGCGCCAGCAGCTCCGGGACTAGCGGATACGAGCAGTACTTC. This translates into CASSSGTSGYEQYF.